This entry describes one T cell receptor beta chain. Antigen specificity is unknown. The data derive from a study of shared clonotypes between healthy human individuals. Every immunoSEQ plate was one replicate of a subset's evenly spread DNA. Sequencing was performed with immunoSEQ multiplex PCR; in TCRdb, only in-frame clones are kept and a portion is missing. The sample yields 800,000 to 950,000 clones, about 96% seen once. Germline-derived CDR1 and CDR2 are SEHNR and FQNEAQ (reference sequence). This CDR3 spans 16 amino acids. Trimming at V came to 5 bases and at J to 2 bases, leaving 9 bases not matched to a gene. Points from the study as a whole: Rarefaction demonstrated incomplete sorted-subset sequencing despite large depth. Among donors, the sharing of clonotypes was expected to be influenced by sequencing depth.

Naive CD8 populations comprised CD45RO-negative cells positively selected for CCR7, excluding terminally differentiated effector memory CD45RA+ cells. Every donor, a Caucasian adult, lived in Nashville, Tennessee. This chain links TRBV7-9 with TRBJ2-5, with 9 bases identical to TRBD1. The receptor's source is a man between 25 and 39 years old in good health. Specimen: naive CD8+ T cells sorted from blood. The CDR3 DNA sequence: TGTGCCAGCAGCCAGGACAGGGGTTTAGGGCAAGAGACCCAGTACTTC. Encoded protein: CASSQDRGLGQETQYF.